The source of this T cell receptor (beta chain) is a study of blood T cell repertoires in COVID-19. About the research overall: Sample material is recorded as cDNA or gDNA derived from T cells, B-cell-depleted T cells, or PBMCs.

The CDR3 runs 16 residues. Germline V gene sequence: CDR1 SEHNR, CDR2 FQNEAQ (reference sequence). Unmatched junction bases numbered 7, after V lost 1 base and J lost 5 bases. Produced via immunoSEQ multiplex PCR; TCRdb's table is partial and in-frame only. This sample has around 230,000 clones; 75% to 90% occur once, and the top ten carry around 30%. This sequence joins TRBV7-9 and TRBJ2-7; 11 bases fit TRBD2. The sequenced sample consisted of peripheral blood. The receptor's source is a man between 40 and 49 years old with acute or convalescent COVID-19. CDR3 in amino acids: CASSLVGTSGRDEQYF. The CDR3 DNA reads TGTGCCAGCAGCTTAGTTGGCACTAGCGGGAGAGACGAGCAGTACTTC.